Listed below are T cell receptor beta chains from one sample, sequenced in a study of T cell repertoires in cytomegalovirus infection. TCRdb analysed the reads with MiXCR anew, one entry per CDR3 protein. The sample yields 450,000 to 600,000 distinct CDR3 sequences, about 10% seen once. Specimen: PBMCs. All receptors come from a human donor in good health (CMV status not recorded). Some clones in this sample may be carry-over from other donors' samples. The CDR3 runs from the conserved cysteine through the conserved F or W. A D gene is named only where the DNA matches it firmly. Size values are once, few and many counts, or a class for expanded clones, and some rows have none.

d_call: NA
v_call: TRBV25-1
clone_size: NA
j_call: TRBJ1-5
cdr3_aa: CASSRRDVNQPQHF
cdr3_nt: TGTGCCAGCAGTCGAAGGGACGTAAATCAGCCCCAGCATTTT

d_call: NA
v_call: TRBV7-9
clone_size: many
j_call: TRBJ2-7
cdr3_aa: CASSFRQNSYEQYF
cdr3_nt: TGTGCCAGCAGCTTCAGACAGAATTCCTACGAGCAGTACTTC

d_call: TRBD2
v_call: TRBV19
clone_size: NA
j_call: TRBJ2-7
cdr3_aa: CASPRAGRHEQYF
cdr3_nt: TGTGCCAGCCCGAGAGCCGGGAGGCACGAGCAGTACTTC

d_call: NA
v_call: TRBV7-9
clone_size: NA
j_call: TRBJ2-3
cdr3_aa: CASSLDSRRVTDTQYF
cdr3_nt: TGTGCCAGCAGCTTAGATTCCCGCCGGGTGACAGATACGCAGTATTTT

d_call: TRBD2
v_call: TRBV9
clone_size: NA
j_call: TRBJ2-5
cdr3_aa: CASSVSGLAKETQYF
cdr3_nt: TGTGCCAGCAGCGTCTCGGGACTAGCAAAGGAGACCCAGTACTTC

d_call: NA
v_call: TRBV14
clone_size: many
j_call: TRBJ2-2
cdr3_aa: CASSQVNTNTGELFF
cdr3_nt: TGTGCCAGCAGCCAAGTGAACACTAACACCGGGGAGCTGTTTTTT

d_call: TRBD2
v_call: TRBV19
clone_size: many
j_call: TRBJ2-2
cdr3_aa: CASSMTRTSGRAHTGELFF
cdr3_nt: TGTGCCAGTAGTATGACCCGGACTAGCGGGAGGGCACACACCGGGGAGCTGTTTTTT

d_call: NA
v_call: TRBV27
clone_size: many
j_call: TRBJ2-7
cdr3_aa: CASSLSRGQPNEQYF
cdr3_nt: TGTGCCAGCAGTTTATCGAGAGGACAGCCCAACGAGCAGTACTTC

d_call: NA
v_call: TRBV20-1
clone_size: NA
j_call: TRBJ1-1
cdr3_aa: CSARSGSQATEAFF
cdr3_nt: TGCAGTGCTAGAAGTGGAAGCCAGGCCACTGAAGCTTTCTTT

d_call: NA
v_call: TRBV3-1
clone_size: NA
j_call: TRBJ1-2
cdr3_aa: CASSQGAGSWYGYTF
cdr3_nt: TGTGCCAGCAGCCAAGGGGCAGGGAGTTGGTATGGCTACACCTTC

d_call: NA
v_call: TRBV28
clone_size: many
j_call: TRBJ2-3
cdr3_aa: CASPITPGASTDTQYF
cdr3_nt: TGTGCCAGCCCGATTACCCCGGGTGCTAGCACAGATACGCAGTATTTT

d_call: TRBD1
v_call: TRBV5-1
clone_size: NA
j_call: TRBJ1-1
cdr3_aa: CASRLGGENTEAFF
cdr3_nt: TGCGCCAGCAGACTAGGGGGCGAGAACACTGAAGCTTTCTTT

d_call: TRBD1
v_call: TRBV28
clone_size: many
j_call: TRBJ2-7
cdr3_aa: CASNSDRAYEQYF
cdr3_nt: TGTGCCAGCAATTCGGACAGGGCCTACGAGCAGTACTTC

d_call: TRBD1
v_call: TRBV7-9
clone_size: many
j_call: TRBJ2-3
cdr3_aa: CASSGQGQHSTDTQYF
cdr3_nt: TGTGCCAGCAGCGGGCAGGGACAGCACAGCACAGATACGCAGTATTTT

d_call: NA
v_call: TRBV5-5
clone_size: few
j_call: TRBJ2-5
cdr3_aa: CASTPWSSGETQYF
cdr3_nt: TGTGCCAGCACCCCTTGGAGCTCGGGGGAGACCCAGTACTTC

d_call: NA
v_call: TRBV19
clone_size: NA
j_call: TRBJ1-5
cdr3_aa: CASRTPGGINQPQHF
cdr3_nt: TGTGCCAGTAGAACCCCGGGGGGGATCAATCAGCCCCAGCATTTT

d_call: NA
v_call: TRBV12-3/TRBV12-4
clone_size: many
j_call: TRBJ2-2
cdr3_aa: CASSPPRGRGEYTGELFF
cdr3_nt: TGTGCCAGCAGCCCCCCCAGGGGGCGGGGGGAGTACACCGGGGAGCTGTTTTTT

d_call: TRBD1
v_call: TRBV5-1
clone_size: NA
j_call: TRBJ2-5
cdr3_aa: CASSANPLGTGRRRYF
cdr3_nt: TGCGCCAGCAGCGCGAACCCCCTAGGGACAGGGAGGAGGCGGTACTTC

d_call: TRBD1
v_call: TRBV27
clone_size: many
j_call: TRBJ2-7
cdr3_aa: CASSSVWDRGYEQYF
cdr3_nt: TGTGCCAGCAGTTCAGTATGGGACAGGGGGTACGAGCAGTACTTC

d_call: NA
v_call: TRBV7-2
clone_size: once
j_call: TRBJ1-1
cdr3_aa: CASSRYSGSYDTEAFF
cdr3_nt: TGTGCCAGCAGCCGCTATTCGGGTAGTTACGACACTGAAGCTTTCTTT

d_call: TRBD2
v_call: TRBV11-2
clone_size: few
j_call: TRBJ2-2
cdr3_aa: CASSSRPSGGDTGELFF
cdr3_nt: TGTGCCAGCAGCTCCCGCCCTAGCGGGGGTGACACCGGGGAGCTGTTTTTT

d_call: NA
v_call: TRBV18
clone_size: many
j_call: TRBJ1-1
cdr3_aa: CASSQQQNTEAFF
cdr3_nt: TGTGCCAGCTCACAACAGCAGAACACTGAAGCTTTCTTT

d_call: NA
v_call: TRBV27
clone_size: many
j_call: TRBJ1-6
cdr3_aa: CASSDGGPNSPLHF
cdr3_nt: TGTGCCAGCAGCGATGGTGGACCTAATTCACCCCTCCACTTT

d_call: NA
v_call: TRBV2
clone_size: few
j_call: TRBJ1-3
cdr3_aa: CASRGGGNTIYF
cdr3_nt: TGTGCCAGCAGGGGCGGGGGAAACACCATATATTTT

d_call: TRBD1
v_call: TRBV7-9
clone_size: many
j_call: TRBJ1-1
cdr3_aa: CASSSLRDSPEAFF
cdr3_nt: TGTGCCAGCAGCTCCCTCCGGGACAGCCCTGAAGCTTTCTTT

d_call: TRBD1
v_call: TRBV12-3/TRBV12-4
clone_size: NA
j_call: TRBJ1-6
cdr3_aa: CASGKTGGGNSPLHF
cdr3_nt: TGTGCCAGCGGGAAAACAGGGGGCGGGAATTCACCCCTCCACTTT

d_call: NA
v_call: TRBV10-3
clone_size: many
j_call: TRBJ2-7
cdr3_aa: CAISDRGVTYEQYF
cdr3_nt: TGTGCCATCAGTGACAGGGGAGTGACCTACGAGCAGTACTTC

d_call: NA
v_call: TRBV6-1
clone_size: many
j_call: TRBJ1-2
cdr3_aa: CASSEQLAEGYTF
cdr3_nt: TGTGCCAGCAGTGAACAGCTGGCAGAGGGCTACACCTTC

d_call: NA
v_call: TRBV25-1
clone_size: NA
j_call: TRBJ1-2
cdr3_aa: CASSDPDRGTLGYTF
cdr3_nt: TGTGCCAGCAGTGACCCAGACCGGGGCACGCTGGGCTACACCTTC

d_call: NA
v_call: TRBV7-9
clone_size: NA
j_call: TRBJ1-5
cdr3_aa: CASSSGREPNQPQHF
cdr3_nt: TGTGCCAGCAGCTCCGGCCGGGAGCCTAACCAGCCCCAGCATTTT

d_call: TRBD2
v_call: TRBV7-2
clone_size: many
j_call: TRBJ2-1
cdr3_aa: CASSLTSGNFNEQFF
cdr3_nt: TGTGCCAGCAGCCTGACTAGCGGGAATTTCAATGAGCAGTTCTTC

d_call: NA
v_call: TRBV27
clone_size: few
j_call: TRBJ2-2
cdr3_aa: CASSRPNTGELFF
cdr3_nt: TGTGCCAGCAGTCGACCTAACACCGGGGAGCTGTTTTTT

d_call: NA
v_call: TRBV5-4
clone_size: many
j_call: TRBJ1-6
cdr3_aa: CASSFTSSYNSPLHF
cdr3_nt: TGTGCCAGCAGTTTCACGTCCTCCTATAATTCACCCCTCCACTTT

d_call: NA
v_call: TRBV20-1
clone_size: NA
j_call: TRBJ1-4
cdr3_aa: CSAREGGEKLFF
cdr3_nt: TGCAGTGCTAGAGAGGGGGGTGAAAAACTGTTTTTT

d_call: TRBD1
v_call: TRBV11-3
clone_size: many
j_call: TRBJ2-3
cdr3_aa: CASSPGDRVNTDTQYF
cdr3_nt: TGTGCCAGCAGCCCAGGGGACAGGGTTAACACAGATACGCAGTATTTT

d_call: NA
v_call: TRBV28
clone_size: NA
j_call: TRBJ1-6
cdr3_aa: CASSQGLDNSPLHF
cdr3_nt: TGTGCCAGCAGCCAGGGGCTTGACAATTCACCCCTCCACTTT

d_call: TRBD2
v_call: TRBV7-2
clone_size: NA
j_call: TRBJ2-1
cdr3_aa: CASSPSIAGGGNEQFF
cdr3_nt: TGTGCCAGCAGCCCGTCAATAGCGGGGGGGGGCAATGAGCAGTTCTTC

d_call: TRBD2
v_call: TRBV7-2
clone_size: many
j_call: TRBJ2-3
cdr3_aa: CASSGREADTQYF
cdr3_nt: TGTGCCAGCTCCGGGAGGGAGGCAGATACGCAGTATTTT

d_call: NA
v_call: TRBV7-3
clone_size: many
j_call: TRBJ1-5
cdr3_aa: CASSRNRGFGNQPQHF
cdr3_nt: TGTGCCAGCAGCCGCAACCGGGGGTTCGGCAATCAGCCCCAGCATTTT

d_call: NA
v_call: TRBV5-4
clone_size: NA
j_call: TRBJ1-2
cdr3_aa: CASSLDDRGYTF
cdr3_nt: TGTGCCAGCAGCTTGGACGATCGGGGCTACACCTTC

d_call: NA
v_call: TRBV6-6
clone_size: NA
j_call: TRBJ2-3
cdr3_aa: CASSWADFTDTQYF
cdr3_nt: TGTGCCAGCAGTTGGGCAGATTTCACAGATACGCAGTATTTT

d_call: TRBD1
v_call: TRBV2
clone_size: few
j_call: TRBJ2-6
cdr3_aa: CASSFELGQGGSGANVLTF
cdr3_nt: TGTGCCAGCTCGTTTGAACTAGGACAGGGGGGCTCTGGGGCCAACGTCCTGACTTTC

d_call: NA
v_call: TRBV7-3
clone_size: many
j_call: TRBJ2-5
cdr3_aa: CASSNGGRETQYF
cdr3_nt: TGTGCCAGCAGTAACGGGGGCCGAGAGACCCAGTACTTC

d_call: TRBD1
v_call: TRBV6-5
clone_size: many
j_call: TRBJ1-1
cdr3_aa: CASSYGQGEAEAFF
cdr3_nt: TGTGCCAGCAGTTACGGACAGGGGGAAGCTGAAGCTTTCTTT

d_call: TRBD2
v_call: TRBV28
clone_size: few
j_call: TRBJ2-1
cdr3_aa: CASSLALAVEGNEQFF
cdr3_nt: TGTGCCAGCAGTTTAGCTCTAGCGGTTGAGGGCAATGAGCAGTTCTTC

d_call: NA
v_call: TRBV7-2
clone_size: many
j_call: TRBJ2-4
cdr3_aa: CASSDILFGNIQYF
cdr3_nt: TGTGCCAGCAGCGACATCCTATTCGGAAACATTCAGTACTTC

d_call: NA
v_call: TRBV6-5
clone_size: many
j_call: TRBJ2-4
cdr3_aa: CASSPIRVAKNIQYF
cdr3_nt: TGTGCCAGCAGCCCGATTAGGGTAGCCAAAAACATTCAGTACTTC

d_call: TRBD2
v_call: TRBV19
clone_size: few
j_call: TRBJ2-1
cdr3_aa: CASSIQGLAGGPAEQFF
cdr3_nt: TGTGCCAGTAGTATTCAAGGACTAGCGGGGGGGCCAGCTGAGCAGTTCTTC

d_call: TRBD1
v_call: TRBV10-3
clone_size: many
j_call: TRBJ2-5
cdr3_aa: CAIRGQGIAETQYF
cdr3_nt: TGTGCCATCCGAGGACAGGGTATCGCAGAGACCCAGTACTTC

d_call: NA
v_call: TRBV29-1
clone_size: NA
j_call: TRBJ1-1
cdr3_aa: CSSVEDYGKKEAFF
cdr3_nt: TGCAGCAGCGTTGAAGATTATGGGAAGAAGGAAGCTTTCTTT